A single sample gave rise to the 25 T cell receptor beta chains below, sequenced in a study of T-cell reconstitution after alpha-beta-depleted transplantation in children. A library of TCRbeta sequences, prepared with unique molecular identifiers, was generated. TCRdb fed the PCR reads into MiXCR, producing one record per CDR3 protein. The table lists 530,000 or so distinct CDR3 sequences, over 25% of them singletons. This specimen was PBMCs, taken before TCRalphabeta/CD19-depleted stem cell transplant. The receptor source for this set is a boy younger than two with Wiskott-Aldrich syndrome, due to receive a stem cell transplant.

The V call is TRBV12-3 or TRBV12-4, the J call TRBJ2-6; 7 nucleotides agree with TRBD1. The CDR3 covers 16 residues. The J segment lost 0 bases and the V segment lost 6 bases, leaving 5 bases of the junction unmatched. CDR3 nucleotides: TGTGCCAGCAGCTTCGACAGGGCCTCTGGGGCCAACGTCCTGACTTTC. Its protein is CASSFDRASGANVLTF.

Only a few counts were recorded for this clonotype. The CDR3 protein is CASSSGFDGYTF. Written as DNA, the CDR3 is TGTGCCAGCAGTTCAGGGTTTGATGGCTACACCTTC. The chain joins TRBV28 to TRBJ1-2; tentative D call: TRBD1 (5 bases). Germline assignment: CDR1 MDHEN and CDR2 SYDVKM. The CDR3 extends over 12 amino acids. Between the trimmed V and J ends, which lost 4 bases and 6 bases, there was a span of 9 bases.

The CDR3 reads CASSLVRFQETQYF. DNA of the CDR3: TGCGCCAGCAGCTTGGTCCGTTTTCAAGAGACCCAGTACTTC. This chain links TRBV5-1 with TRBJ2-5; D call uncertain. Germline assignment: CDR1 SGHRS and CDR2 YFSETQ. Trimming removed 0 bases from V and 2 bases from J, with 8 bases in between. The CDR3 length is 14 residues.

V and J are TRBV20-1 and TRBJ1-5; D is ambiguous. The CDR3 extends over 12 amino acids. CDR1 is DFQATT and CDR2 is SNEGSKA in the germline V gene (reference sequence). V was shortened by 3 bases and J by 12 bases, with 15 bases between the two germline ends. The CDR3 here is CSASDGQRVQHF. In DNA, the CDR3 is TGCAGTGCTAGCGACGGTCAGAGAGTCCAGCATTTT.

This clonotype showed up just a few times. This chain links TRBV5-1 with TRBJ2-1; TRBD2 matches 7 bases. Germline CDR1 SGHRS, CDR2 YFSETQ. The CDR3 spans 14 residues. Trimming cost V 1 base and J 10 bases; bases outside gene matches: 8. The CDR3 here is CASSLQSSGGEQFF. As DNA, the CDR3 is TGCGCCAGCAGCTTGCAGTCTAGCGGTGGGGAGCAGTTCTTC.

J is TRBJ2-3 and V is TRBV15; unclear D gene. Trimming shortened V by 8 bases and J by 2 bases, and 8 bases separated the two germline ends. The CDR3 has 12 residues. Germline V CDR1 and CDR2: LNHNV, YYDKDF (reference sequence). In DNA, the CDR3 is TGTGCCACCGCACAACTCACAGATACGCAGTATTTT. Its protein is CATAQLTDTQYF.

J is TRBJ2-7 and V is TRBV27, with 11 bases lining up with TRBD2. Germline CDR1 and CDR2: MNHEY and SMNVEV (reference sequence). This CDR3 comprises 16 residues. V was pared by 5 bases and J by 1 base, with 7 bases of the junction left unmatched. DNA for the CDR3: TGTGCCAGCAGTAGGTCCGGGACTAGCGGATCCTACGAGCAGTACTTC. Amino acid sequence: CASSRSGTSGSYEQYF.

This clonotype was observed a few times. CDR3: CASSLGTGKSEQFF. The CDR3 DNA reads TGCGCCAGCAGCTTAGGGACAGGGAAGAGCGAGCAGTTCTTC. The rearrangement links TRBV5-1 to TRBJ2-1; 9 nucleotides line up with TRBD1. The germline gives CDR1 SGHRS, CDR2 YFSETQ. This CDR3 comprises 14 residues. The V gene end was trimmed by 2 bases and the J gene end by 10 bases; junction bases not matched to a gene: 7. The full variable domain, in which reference TRBV5-1 and TRBJ2-1 provide the parts outside the CDR3, is KAGVTQTPRYLIKTRGQQVTLSCSPISGHRSVSWYQQTPGQGLQFLFEYFSETQRNKGNFPGRFSGRQFSNSRSEMNVSTLELGDSALYLCASSLGTGKSEQFFGPGTRLTVL.

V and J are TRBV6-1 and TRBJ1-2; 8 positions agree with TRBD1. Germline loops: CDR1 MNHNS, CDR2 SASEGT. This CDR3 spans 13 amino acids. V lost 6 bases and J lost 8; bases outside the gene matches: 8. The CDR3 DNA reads TGTGCCAGCAGCGACAGGGGTTCGGGAGGCTACACCTTC. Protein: CASSDRGSGGYTF.

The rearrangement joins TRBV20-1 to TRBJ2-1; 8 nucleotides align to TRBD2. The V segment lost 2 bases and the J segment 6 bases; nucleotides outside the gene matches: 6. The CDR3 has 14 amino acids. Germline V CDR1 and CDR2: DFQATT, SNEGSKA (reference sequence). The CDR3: CSARRSGSFNEQFF. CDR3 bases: TGCAGTGCTAGAAGGAGCGGGAGTTTCAATGAGCAGTTCTTC.

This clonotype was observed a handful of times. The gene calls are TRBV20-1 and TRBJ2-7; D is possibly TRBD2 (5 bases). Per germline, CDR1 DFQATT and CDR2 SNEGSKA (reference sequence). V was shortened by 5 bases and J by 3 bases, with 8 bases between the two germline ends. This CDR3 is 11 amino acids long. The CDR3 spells CSALTSYEQYF. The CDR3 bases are TGCAGTGCTCTTACTAGCTACGAGCAGTACTTC.

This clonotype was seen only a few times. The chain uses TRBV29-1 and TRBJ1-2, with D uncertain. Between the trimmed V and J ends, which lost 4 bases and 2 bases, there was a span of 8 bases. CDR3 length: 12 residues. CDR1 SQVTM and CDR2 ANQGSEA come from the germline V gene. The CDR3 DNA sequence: TGCAGCGTTGGCGCCCTGAACTATGGCTACACCTTC. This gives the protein CSVGALNYGYTF.

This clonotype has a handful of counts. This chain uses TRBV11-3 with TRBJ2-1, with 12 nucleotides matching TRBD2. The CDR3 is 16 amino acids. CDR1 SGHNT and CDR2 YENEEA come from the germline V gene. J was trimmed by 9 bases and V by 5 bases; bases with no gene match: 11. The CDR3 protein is CASSPGGLAGMGEQFF. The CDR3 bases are TGTGCCAGCAGCCCCGGTGGACTAGCGGGAATGGGTGAGCAGTTCTTC.

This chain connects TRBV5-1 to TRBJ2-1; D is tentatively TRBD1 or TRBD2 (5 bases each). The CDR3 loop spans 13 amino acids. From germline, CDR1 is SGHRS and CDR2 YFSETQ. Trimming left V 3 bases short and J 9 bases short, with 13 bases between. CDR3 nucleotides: TGCGCCAGCAGCTGGGACGGCGCCGGTGAGCAGTTCTTC. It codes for CASSWDGAGEQFF.

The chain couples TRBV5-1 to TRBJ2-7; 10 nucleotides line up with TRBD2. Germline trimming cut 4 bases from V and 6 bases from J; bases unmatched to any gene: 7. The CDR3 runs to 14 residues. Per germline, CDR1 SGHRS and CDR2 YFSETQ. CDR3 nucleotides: TGCGCCAGCAGCGTACAAGCGGGAGGGCCCGAGCAGTACTTC. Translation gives CASSVQAGGPEQYF.

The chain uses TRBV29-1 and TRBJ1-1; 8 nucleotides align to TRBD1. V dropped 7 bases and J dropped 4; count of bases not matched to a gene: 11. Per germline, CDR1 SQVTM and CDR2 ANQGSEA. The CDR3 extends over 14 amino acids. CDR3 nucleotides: TGCAGCGCTGGGGCAGGGGGCGGGCGCACTGAAGCTTTCTTT. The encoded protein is CSAGAGGGRTEAFF.

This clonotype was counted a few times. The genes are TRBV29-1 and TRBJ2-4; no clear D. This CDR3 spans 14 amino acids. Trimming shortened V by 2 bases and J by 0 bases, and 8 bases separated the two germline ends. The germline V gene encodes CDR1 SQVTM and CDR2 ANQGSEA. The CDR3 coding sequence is TGCAGCGTTGAACGGAGACTAGCCAAAAACATTCAGTACTTC. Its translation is CSVERRLAKNIQYF.

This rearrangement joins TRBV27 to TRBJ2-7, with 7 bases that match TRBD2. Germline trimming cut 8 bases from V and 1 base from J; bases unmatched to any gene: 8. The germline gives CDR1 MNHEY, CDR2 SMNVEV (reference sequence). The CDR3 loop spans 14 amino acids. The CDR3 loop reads CASGTPGLSYEQYF. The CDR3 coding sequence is TGTGCCAGCGGCACTCCGGGACTATCCTACGAGCAGTACTTC.

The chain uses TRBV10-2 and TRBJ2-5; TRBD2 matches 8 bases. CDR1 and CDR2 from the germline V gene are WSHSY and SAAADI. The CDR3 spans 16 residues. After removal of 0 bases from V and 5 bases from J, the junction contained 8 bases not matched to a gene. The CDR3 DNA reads TGCGCCAGCAGTGAGTCACCGGGACTAGAGGGGGAGACCCAGTACTTC. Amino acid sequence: CASSESPGLEGETQYF.

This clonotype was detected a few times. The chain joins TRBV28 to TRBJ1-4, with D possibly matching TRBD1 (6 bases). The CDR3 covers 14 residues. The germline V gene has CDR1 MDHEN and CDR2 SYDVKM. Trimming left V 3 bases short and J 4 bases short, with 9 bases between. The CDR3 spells CASSLTGINEKLFF. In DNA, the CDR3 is TGTGCCAGCAGTTTGACAGGCATTAATGAAAAACTGTTTTTT.

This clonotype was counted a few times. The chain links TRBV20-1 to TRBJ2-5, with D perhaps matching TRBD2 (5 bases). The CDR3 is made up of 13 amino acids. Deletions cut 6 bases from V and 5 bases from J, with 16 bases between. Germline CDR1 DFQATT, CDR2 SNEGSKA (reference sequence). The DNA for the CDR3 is TGCAGTGCCACGACTCCACCGGGGGAGACCCAGTACTTC. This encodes CSATTPPGETQYF.

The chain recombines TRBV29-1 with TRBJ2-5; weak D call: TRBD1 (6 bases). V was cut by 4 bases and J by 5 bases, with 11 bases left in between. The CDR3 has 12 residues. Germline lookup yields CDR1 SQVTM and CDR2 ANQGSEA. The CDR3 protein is CSVAGGDETQYF. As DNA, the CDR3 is TGCAGCGTTGCTGGGGGCGATGAGACCCAGTACTTC.

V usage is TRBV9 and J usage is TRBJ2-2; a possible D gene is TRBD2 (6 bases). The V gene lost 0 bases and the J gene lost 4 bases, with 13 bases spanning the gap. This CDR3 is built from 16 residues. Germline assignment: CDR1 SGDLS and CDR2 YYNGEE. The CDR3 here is CASSVVTGAGTGELFF. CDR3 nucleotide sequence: TGTGCCAGCAGCGTAGTCACGGGAGCGGGCACCGGGGAGCTGTTTTTT.

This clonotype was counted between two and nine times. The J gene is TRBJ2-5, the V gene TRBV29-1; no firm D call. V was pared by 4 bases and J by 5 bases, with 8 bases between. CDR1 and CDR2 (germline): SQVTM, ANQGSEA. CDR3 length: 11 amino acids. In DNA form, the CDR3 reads TGCAGCGTTGCCCCCCGTGAGACCCAGTACTTC. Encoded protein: CSVAPRETQYF.

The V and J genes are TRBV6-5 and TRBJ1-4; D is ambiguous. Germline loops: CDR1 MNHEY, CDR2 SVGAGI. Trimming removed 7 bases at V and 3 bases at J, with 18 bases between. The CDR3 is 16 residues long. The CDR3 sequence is CASTTFPGISNEKLFF. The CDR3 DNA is TGTGCCAGCACCACCTTTCCGGGGATCTCTAATGAAAAACTGTTTTTT.